The clone carrying this TCR beta chain was seen a few times. In germline, CDR1 is WNHNN, CDR2 SYGVQD (reference sequence). V was clipped by 3 bases and J by 4 bases, with 17 bases between them. The CDR3 is made up of 16 amino acids. The data were obtained in a study of graft-versus-host responses after intestinal transplantation. Assay used: immunoSEQ multiplex PCR; TCRdb lists only in-frame clones, some missing. In the table there are about 15,000 clones, 25% to 40% of which are singletons. The chain combines TRBV10-1 with TRBJ2-3, with a weak D call TRBD2 (5 bases). The clonotype originates from a human patient who received an intestinal transplant. This material consisted of alloreactive CD4+ T cells from a mixed lymphocyte reaction culture, taken before intestinal transplant. Subset indicated: CFSE-low proliferating T cells sorted from approximately six-day pre-transplant mixed lymphocyte reaction (GvH or HvG direction). CDR3 nucleotides: TGCGCCAGCAGTGATCGTGCCATAGGAGGCCCAGATACGCAGTATTTT. Amino acid sequence: CASSDRAIGGPDTQYF.